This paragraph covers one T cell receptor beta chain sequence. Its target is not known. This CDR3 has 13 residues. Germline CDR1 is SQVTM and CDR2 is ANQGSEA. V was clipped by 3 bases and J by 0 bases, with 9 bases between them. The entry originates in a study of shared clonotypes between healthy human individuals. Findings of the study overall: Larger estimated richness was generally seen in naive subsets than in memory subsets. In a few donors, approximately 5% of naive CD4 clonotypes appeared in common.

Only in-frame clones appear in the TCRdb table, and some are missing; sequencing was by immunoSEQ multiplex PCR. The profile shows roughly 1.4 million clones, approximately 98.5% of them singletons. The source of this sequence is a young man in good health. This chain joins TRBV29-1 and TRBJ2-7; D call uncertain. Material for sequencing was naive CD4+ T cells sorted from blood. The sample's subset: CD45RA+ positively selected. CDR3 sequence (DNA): TGCAGCGTTGATGGGCAGGCCTCCTACGAGCAGTACTTC. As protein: CSVDGQASYEQYF.